The 27 T cell receptor beta chains below come from one sample, sequenced in a study of Graves' ophthalmopathy and Graves' hyperthyroidism. RNA transcripts were the template, and TCR beta CDR3 regions were amplified from them. Second-round multiplex PCR came after a first-round RT-PCR that employed HTBI primers. In TCRdb, the multiplex PCR reads were re-called with MiXCR into one record per CDR3 protein. The sample has about 180,000 distinct CDR3 sequences; less than 45% are singletons. The sample was peripheral blood. These receptors were collected from a woman aged 40-49 years with Graves' ophthalmopathy.

This sequence joins TRBV13 and TRBJ2-7, with 7 bases aligning to TRBD1. The trim removed 4 bases at V and 0 bases at J, leaving 3 bases unmatched. There are 14 residues in the CDR3. Germline values: CDR1 PRHDT, CDR2 FYEKMQ (reference sequence). The chain's CDR3 is CASSSSGGSYEQYF. CDR3 DNA: TGTGCCAGCAGCTCTTCAGGGGGCTCCTACGAGCAGTACTTC. The full variable domain, in which reference TRBV13 and TRBJ2-7 provide the parts outside the CDR3, is AAGVIQSPRHLIKEKRETATLKCYPIPRHDTVYWYQQGPGQDPQFLISFYEKMQSDKGSIPDRFSAQQFSDYHSELNMSSLELGDSALYFCASSSSGGSYEQYFGPGTRLTVT.

This clonotype was seen many times. The rearrangement uses TRBV20-1 and TRBJ1-6; D may be TRBD1 (5 bases). This CDR3 is built from 14 residues. Germline V gene data show CDR1 as DFQATT and CDR2 as SNEGSKA (reference sequence). The V and J ends lost 4 bases and 6 bases respectively, with 13 bases between them. The CDR3 here is CSATQGNPNSPLHF. The CDR3, as DNA: TGCAGTGCTACCCAGGGAAACCCTAATTCACCCCTCCACTTT.

In this sample, this clonotype turned up many times. The chain uses TRBV11-2 and TRBJ1-5; D call uncertain. The CDR3 covers 15 residues. V was shortened by 0 bases and J by 0 bases, with 6 bases between the two germline ends. Per germline, CDR1 SGHAT and CDR2 FQNNGV. DNA for the CDR3: TGTGCCAGCAGCTTAGAGGGAGATAGCAATCAGCCCCAGCATTTT. It specifies CASSLEGDSNQPQHF.

V usage is TRBV19 and J usage is TRBJ1-2, with D unresolved. The germline V and J ends were trimmed by 6 bases and 8 bases, with 16 bases remaining between them. Germline V gene data show CDR1 as LNHDA and CDR2 as SQIVND (reference sequence). CDR3 length: 13 amino acids. The CDR3 nucleotides are TGTGCCAGTAGCACAATTTTCAGTCGGGGCTACACCTTC. Translated: CASSTIFSRGYTF.

In its sample, this clonotype was seen many times. The V call is TRBV7-2, the J call TRBJ2-4, with D unresolved. Trimming removed 1 base from V and 10 bases from J, with 11 bases in between. In germline, CDR1 is SGHTA, CDR2 FQGNSA. The CDR3 is 13 residues long. The CDR3 sequence is CASSLEGYGIQYF. CDR3 DNA sequence: TGTGCCAGCAGCTTAGAAGGGTATGGGATTCAGTACTTC.

The chain employs TRBV6-4 and TRBJ1-6; a possible D gene is TRBD1 (5 bases). V lost 5 bases and J lost 9, with 14 bases in between. Germline V gives CDR1 MRHNA, CDR2 SNTAGT. This CDR3 contains 14 residues. The DNA of the CDR3 is TGTGCCAGCAGTTCCGGACGGGGGGGTTCACCCCTCCACTTT. Protein product: CASSSGRGGSPLHF.

This clonotype was seen at least ten times. V usage is TRBV6-5 and J usage is TRBJ2-4; D is perhaps TRBD2 (6 bases). Per the germline V gene, CDR1 is MNHEY and CDR2 is SVGAGI. The CDR3 length is 14 residues. V shed 8 bases and J shed 8 bases, with 19 bases lying between them. The CDR3 nucleotides read TGTGCCAGCGGCGGCAGGACGGGCGGGGACATTCAGTACTTC. Encoded protein: CASGGRTGGDIQYF.

This clonotype was seen repeatedly, ten times or more. The gene calls are TRBV9 and TRBJ2-5; D might be TRBD1 (5 bases). The germline V and J ends were trimmed by 1 base and 5 bases, with 15 bases remaining between them. Germline loops: CDR1 SGDLS, CDR2 YYNGEE. This CDR3 has 15 amino acids. As DNA, the CDR3 is TGTGCCAGCAGCGTACGAGAAGGGGCAGGGGAGACCCAGTACTTC. It is translated as CASSVREGAGETQYF.

In nucleotides, the CDR3 is TGTGCCAGCAGCTTAGTTCGGGACCAAGAGACCCAGTACTTC. Its protein is CASSLVRDQETQYF. The rearrangement joins TRBV7-2 to TRBJ2-5; no clear D. Germline loops: CDR1 SGHTA, CDR2 FQGNSA. V was clipped by 1 base and J by 0 bases, with 6 bases between them. The CDR3 runs to 14 residues.

This clonotype showed up many times. This chain joins TRBV6-2 or TRBV6-3 and TRBJ2-5, with a weak D call TRBD2 (7 bases). In germline, CDR1 is MNHEY, CDR2 SVGEGT. The CDR3 is made up of 14 amino acids. With 6 bases removed from V and 4 bases from J, the gap between germline ends came to 15 bases. In DNA, the CDR3 is TGTGCCAGCAGACCCACAGGGAGGGGAGAGACCCAGTACTTC. The encoded protein is CASRPTGRGETQYF.

This clonotype was seen just once. The gene calls are TRBV28 and TRBJ1-5; D remains unclear. This CDR3 is 11 amino acids long. V lost 11 bases and J 6 bases, leaving 11 bases between the germline ends. Germline CDR1 reads MDHEN; CDR2 reads SYDVKM. The CDR3 region is CAVGGSQPQHF. The CDR3 DNA follows: TGTGCCGTAGGAGGAAGTCAGCCCCAGCATTTT.

V gene TRBV19 combines with J gene TRBJ1-5; 9 bases match TRBD1. Germline-derived CDR1 and CDR2 are LNHDA and SQIVND (reference sequence). The CDR3 has 15 amino acids. Trimming cost V 5 bases and J 7 bases; bases outside gene matches: 9. The CDR3 DNA sequence: TGTGCCAGTAGTTGGACACAGGGGGCTCGACAGCCCCAGCATTTT. As protein: CASSWTQGARQPQHF.

This clonotype was observed many times. The chain uses TRBV7-9 and TRBJ2-5, with 10 bases aligning to TRBD1. CDR3 size: 15 residues. Trimming took 5 bases from V and 5 from J; bases not matched to a gene: 8. In germline, CDR1 is SEHNR, CDR2 FQNEAQ (reference sequence). Here the CDR3 reads CASSLLTGGGETQYF. As DNA, the CDR3 is TGTGCCAGCAGCCTCCTGACAGGGGGCGGGGAGACCCAGTACTTC.

This clonotype appeared many times. V gene TRBV28 combines with J gene TRBJ2-5; no reliable D call. Trimming took off 7 bases at V and 2 bases at J, with 14 bases between the two ends. CDR3 size: 14 residues. Per the germline V gene, CDR1 is MDHEN and CDR2 is SYDVKM. The CDR3 reads CASKSSRGQETQYF. The CDR3 DNA reads TGTGCCAGCAAAAGTTCGCGCGGTCAAGAGACCCAGTACTTC.

This clonotype was counted at least ten times. The chain is built from TRBV6-1 and TRBJ1-6; D gene unclear. Germline V gives CDR1 MNHNS, CDR2 SASEGT. V was cut by 3 bases and J by 8 bases, with 8 bases left in between. This CDR3 spans 13 amino acids. Here the CDR3 reads CASSEVADSPLHF. DNA for the CDR3: TGTGCCAGCAGTGAGGTGGCGGATTCACCCCTCCACTTT.

The chain couples TRBV6-5 to TRBJ2-4; 9 nucleotides align to TRBD2. This CDR3 is built from 16 residues. Germline V gene sequence: CDR1 MNHEY, CDR2 SVGAGI. V lost 0 bases and J lost 6; bases outside the gene matches: 6. CDR3 coding DNA: TGTGCCAGCAGTTACTCGGGTGGCGGGAGGGGAAACATTCAGTACTTC. It specifies CASSYSGGGRGNIQYF.

The chain couples TRBV11-2 to TRBJ2-2; 9 bases line up with TRBD2. Per germline, CDR1 SGHAT and CDR2 FQNNGV. This CDR3 region has 18 residues. After removal of 5 bases from V and 4 bases from J, the junction contained 14 bases not matched to a gene. The CDR3 region has the DNA TGTGCCAGCAGCCCTCTCATTCGTCTAGCGGGGTTCACCGGGGAGCTGTTTTTT. It codes for CASSPLIRLAGFTGELFF.

The CDR3 region has the DNA TGTGCCTGGAGTAGCGGACTAGTCACCGGGGAGCTGTTTTTT. This gives the protein CAWSSGLVTGELFF. The chain has TRBV30 and TRBJ2-2; the match to TRBD2 covers 7 bases. The CDR3 sequence is 14 residues long. Germline values: CDR1 GTSNPN, CDR2 SVGIG (reference sequence). V shed 2 bases, J shed 4 bases, and the junction held 4 bases outside the gene matches.

This clonotype was picked up many times. V usage is TRBV12-5 and J usage is TRBJ1-1; D is unclear. Germline V gene sequence: CDR1 LGHNT, CDR2 FRNRAP. The CDR3 contains 17 residues. The germline V and J ends were trimmed by 0 bases and 0 bases, with 14 bases remaining between them. DNA for the CDR3: TGTGCTAGTGGTTTGGTAAACAGTTATTTAATGAACACTGAAGCTTTCTTT. Translating it yields CASGLVNSYLMNTEAFF. The full variable domain, its missing parts supplied by reference TRBV12-5 and TRBJ1-1, is DARVTQTPRHKVTEMGQEVTMRCQPILGHNTVFWYRQTMMQGLELLAYFRNRAPLDDSGMPKDRFSAEMPDATLATLKIQPSEPRDSAVYFCASGLVNSYLMNTEAFFGQGTRLTVV.

This clonotype has ten or more counts. A read error is possible here, since a much larger clone lies one base away. V is TRBV5-6 and J is TRBJ2-2; no clear D. CDR3 length equals 14 residues. Germline CDR1 is SGHDT and CDR2 is YYEEEE. The CDR3 spells CTSSLIQGPGELFF. The CDR3 coding sequence is TGTACCAGCAGCTTGATTCAAGGCCCCGGGGAGCTGTTTTTT.

This clonotype was observed at least ten times. The V and J genes are TRBV3-1 and TRBJ2-1; TRBD2 matches at 7 bases. Germline CDR1 and CDR2: LGHDT and YNNKEL (reference sequence). This CDR3 is built from 15 residues. After removal of 5 bases from V and 3 bases from J, the junction contained 7 bases not matched to a gene. The CDR3 region is CASSTSGKFYNEQFF. The CDR3 DNA sequence: TGTGCCAGCAGCACAAGCGGGAAGTTCTACAATGAGCAGTTCTTC.

The chain recombines TRBV6-1 with TRBJ1-1; D is ambiguous. Germline V CDR1 and CDR2: MNHNS, SASEGT. The CDR3 spans 12 residues. V lost 2 bases and J lost 5, with 6 bases in between. CDR3 amino acids: CASSERGTEAFF. The CDR3 nucleotides are TGTGCCAGCAGTGAACGAGGGACTGAAGCTTTCTTT.

The chain recombines TRBV30 with TRBJ1-1; D remains ambiguous. Trimming removed 7 bases from V and 0 bases from J, with 15 bases in between. CDR1 and CDR2 from the germline V gene are GTSNPN and SVGIG (reference sequence). This CDR3 comprises 14 residues. CDR3 nucleotides: TGTGCCTCGGACCGGACGGGATTGAACACTGAAGCTTTCTTT. This codes for CASDRTGLNTEAFF.

The sample holds many counts of this clonotype. The J gene is TRBJ2-2, the V gene TRBV12-3 or TRBV12-4; possible D gene TRBD1, 6 bases. This CDR3 has 15 residues. V lost 0 bases to trimming and J lost 4 bases, with 9 bases between them. CDR3 amino acids: CASSLALGATGELFF. In nucleotides, the CDR3 is TGTGCCAGCAGTTTAGCCTTGGGGGCCACCGGGGAGCTGTTTTTT.

This clonotype was picked up many times. V and J are TRBV27 and TRBJ1-3; TRBD1 matches 7 bases. The germline V gene has CDR1 MNHEY and CDR2 SMNVEV (reference sequence). V was clipped by 6 bases and J by 1 base; unmatched bases: 3. The length of the CDR3 is 14 residues. DNA of the CDR3: TGTGCCAGCAGGACAGGGCAGTCTGGAAACACCATATATTTT. It specifies CASRTGQSGNTIYF.

The CDR3 protein is CAVSFGHEQYF. CDR3 in DNA: TGTGCCGTCTCCTTCGGACACGAGCAGTACTTC. The V and J genes are TRBV6-2 or TRBV6-3 and TRBJ2-7; D uncertain. CDR1 and CDR2 from the germline V gene are MNHEY and SVGEGT. The germline V and J ends were trimmed by 11 bases and 5 bases, with 13 bases remaining between them. This CDR3 is built from 11 residues.

This clonotype was counted at least ten times. CDR3 region: CASREGHISYEQYF. The DNA for the CDR3 is TGTGCCAGCAGAGAGGGACACATCTCCTACGAGCAGTACTTC. This chain joins TRBV2 and TRBJ2-7; a weak D match, TRBD1 (6 bases). Germline values: CDR1 SNHLY, CDR2 FYNNEI. The CDR3 has 14 residues. With 6 bases removed from V and 0 bases from J, the gap between germline ends came to 12 bases.